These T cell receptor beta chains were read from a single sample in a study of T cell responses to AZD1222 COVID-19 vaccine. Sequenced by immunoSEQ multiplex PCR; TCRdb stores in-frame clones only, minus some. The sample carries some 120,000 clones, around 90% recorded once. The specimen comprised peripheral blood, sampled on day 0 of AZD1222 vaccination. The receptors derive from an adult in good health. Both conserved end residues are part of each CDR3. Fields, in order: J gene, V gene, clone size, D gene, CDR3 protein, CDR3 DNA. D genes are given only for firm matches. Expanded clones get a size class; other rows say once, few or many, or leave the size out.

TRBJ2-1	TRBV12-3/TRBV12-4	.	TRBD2	CAAASGGMYEQFF	TGTGCCGCGGCTAGCGGGGGGATGTATGAGCAGTTCTTC
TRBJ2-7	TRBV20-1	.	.	CSASEQTYEQYF	TGCAGTGCTAGTGAACAGACCTACGAGCAGTACTTC
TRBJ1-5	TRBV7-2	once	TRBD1	CASTSWTGSNQPQHF	TGTGCCAGCACCTCTTGGACAGGATCAAATCAGCCCCAGCATTTT
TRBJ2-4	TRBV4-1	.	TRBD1	CASSQGHSQGAAKNIQYF	TGCGCCAGCAGCCAAGGCCATAGCCAGGGGGCAGCCAAAAACATTCAGTACTTC
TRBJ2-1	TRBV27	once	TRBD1	CASSLYRGSGNEQFF	TGTGCCAGCAGTTTATACAGGGGTTCGGGGAATGAGCAGTTCTTC
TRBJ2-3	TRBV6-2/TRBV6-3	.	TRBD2	CASSYSAGDLDTQYF	TGTGCCAGCAGTTACAGTGCGGGGGATCTAGATACGCAGTATTTT
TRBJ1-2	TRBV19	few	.	CASSTYRTANYGYTF	TGTGCCAGTAGTACCTACCGGACAGCTAACTATGGCTACACCTTC
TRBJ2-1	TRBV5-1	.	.	CASSSGAASDEQFF	TGCGCCAGCAGCTCAGGGGCGGCTAGCGATGAGCAGTTCTTC
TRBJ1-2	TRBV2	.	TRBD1	CASSEATGGLYGYTF	TGTGCCAGCAGTGAGGCGACAGGGGGCCTCTATGGCTACACCTTC
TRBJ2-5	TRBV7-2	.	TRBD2	CASSLVSGGPQETQYF	TGTGCCAGCAGCTTAGTTAGCGGGGGGCCTCAAGAGACCCAGTACTTC
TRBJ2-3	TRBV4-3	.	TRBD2	CASSQAVLAGGTDTQYF	TGCGCCAGCAGCCAAGCGGTACTAGCGGGGGGCACAGATACGCAGTATTTT
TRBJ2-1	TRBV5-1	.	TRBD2	CASSFAGTRAGEQFF	TGCGCCAGCAGCTTTGCCGGGACTAGGGCTGGGGAGCAGTTCTTC
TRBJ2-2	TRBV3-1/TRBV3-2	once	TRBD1	CASSPRAGGWFTGELFF	TGTGCCAGCAGCCCCAGGGCAGGGGGCTGGTTCACCGGGGAGCTGTTTTTT
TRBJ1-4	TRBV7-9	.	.	CASSLSVGEKLFF	TGTGCCAGCAGCTTATCGGTTGGTGAAAAACTGTTTTTT
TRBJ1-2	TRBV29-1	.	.	CSVVKGYGYTF	TGCAGCGTTGTGAAGGGGTATGGCTACACCTTC
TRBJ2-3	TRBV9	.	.	CASSAASTDTQYF	TGTGCCAGCAGTGCCGCAAGCACAGATACGCAGTATTTT
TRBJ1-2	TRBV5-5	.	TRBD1	CASSLAQGDYGYTF	TGTGCCAGCAGCTTGGCCCAGGGGGACTATGGCTACACCTTC
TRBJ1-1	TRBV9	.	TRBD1	CASSPRTGLGTTEAFF	TGTGCCAGCAGCCCAAGGACAGGGCTGGGTACCACTGAAGCTTTCTTT
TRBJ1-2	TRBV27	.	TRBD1	CASSPQTGGNYGYTF	TGTGCCAGCAGTCCGCAGACAGGGGGTAACTATGGCTACACCTTC
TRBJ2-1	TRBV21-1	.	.	CASPRGGAYNEQFF	TGTGCCAGTCCGAGAGGGGGGGCCTACAATGAGCAGTTCTTC
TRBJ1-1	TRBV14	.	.	CASSPAGPAFF	TGTGCCAGCAGCCCTGCAGGGCCCGCTTTCTTT
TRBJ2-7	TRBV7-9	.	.	CASSPRGTEQYF	TGTGCCAGCAGTCCACGGGGCACCGAGCAGTACTTC
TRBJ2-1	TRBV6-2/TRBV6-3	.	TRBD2	CASSSPGVAGPYNEQFF	TGTGCCAGCAGTTCCCCCGGGGTAGCGGGGCCCTACAATGAGCAGTTCTTC
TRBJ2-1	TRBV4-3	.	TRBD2	CASSQALAGDPFYNEQFF	TGCGCCAGCAGCCAAGCACTAGCGGGGGACCCCTTCTACAATGAGCAGTTCTTC
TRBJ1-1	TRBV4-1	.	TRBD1	CASSPSQGGFTEAFF	TGCGCCAGCAGCCCATCACAGGGGGGTTTCACTGAAGCTTTCTTT
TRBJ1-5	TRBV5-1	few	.	CASSLVPGINQPQHF	TGCGCCAGCAGCTTGGTGCCAGGGATCAATCAGCCCCAGCATTTT
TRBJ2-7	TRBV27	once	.	CASSPRATGLHEQYF	TGTGCCAGCAGTCCTAGGGCAACCGGACTGCACGAGCAGTACTTC
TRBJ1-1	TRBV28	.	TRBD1	CASKGPGGVLTEAFF	TGTGCCAGCAAGGGCCCAGGGGGCGTCTTGACTGAAGCTTTCTTT
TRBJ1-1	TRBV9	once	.	CASSVGDKLNTEAFF	TGTGCCAGCAGCGTAGGGGACAAGTTGAACACTGAAGCTTTCTTT
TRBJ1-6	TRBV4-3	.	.	CASSQEGRGPSPLHF	TGCGCCAGCAGCCAAGAGGGCAGGGGACCATCACCCCTCCACTTT
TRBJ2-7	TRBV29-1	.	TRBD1	CSVRTGGSYEQYF	TGCAGCGTCCGGACAGGGGGTTCCTACGAGCAGTACTTC
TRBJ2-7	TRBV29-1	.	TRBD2	CSVEDPATGLPEQYF	TGCAGCGTTGAAGATCCTGCCACGGGACTACCCGAGCAGTACTTC
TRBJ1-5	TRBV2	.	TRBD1	CASSGGQGNQPQHF	TGTGCCAGCAGTGGGGGACAGGGGAATCAGCCCCAGCATTTT
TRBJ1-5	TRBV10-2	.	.	CASKQGSNQPQHF	TGCGCCAGCAAACAGGGTAGCAATCAGCCCCAGCATTTT
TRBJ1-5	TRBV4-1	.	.	CASAQVEGGRQPQHF	TGCGCCAGCGCCCAGGTCGAGGGGGGCAGACAGCCCCAGCATTTT
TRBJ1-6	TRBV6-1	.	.	CASSESDPHRGSPLHF	TGTGCCAGCAGTGAATCGGACCCCCACCGAGGTTCACCCCTCCACTTT
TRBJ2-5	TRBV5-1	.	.	CASSLDMGSFGTQYF	TGCGCCAGCAGCTTGGATATGGGAAGTTTCGGGACCCAGTACTTC
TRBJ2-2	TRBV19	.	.	CASRVSPNTGELFF	TGTGCCTCTCGGGTATCACCGAACACCGGGGAGCTGTTTTTT
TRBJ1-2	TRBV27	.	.	CASGLTVNYGYTF	TGTGCCAGCGGGTTGACAGTGAACTATGGCTACACCTTC
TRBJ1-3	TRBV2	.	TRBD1	CASSAGQGSGNTIYF	TGTGCCAGCAGTGCGGGACAGGGGTCTGGAAACACCATATATTTT
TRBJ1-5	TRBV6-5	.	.	CASSSGLNGGNQPQHF	TGTGCCAGCAGTTCGGGACTAAACGGGGGCAATCAGCCCCAGCATTTT
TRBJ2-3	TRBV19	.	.	CASSRGGPSDTQYF	TGTGCCAGTAGTCGCGGGGGCCCCTCAGATACGCAGTATTTT
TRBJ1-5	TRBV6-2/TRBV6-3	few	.	CASSAGGINQPQHF	TGTGCCAGCAGCGCTGGGGGGATAAATCAGCCCCAGCATTTT
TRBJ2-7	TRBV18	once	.	CASSPPGTEQYF	TGTGCCAGCTCACCACCGGGGACGGAGCAGTACTTC
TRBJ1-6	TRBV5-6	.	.	CASSDLGAGNSPLHF	TGTGCCAGCAGCGACCTAGGGGCAGGGAATTCACCCCTCCACTTT
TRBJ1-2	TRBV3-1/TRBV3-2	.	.	CASSQDSLGRTNGYTF	TGTGCCAGCAGCCAAGATAGTTTGGGCCGTACAAATGGCTACACCTTC
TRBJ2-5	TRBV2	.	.	CASSRRGIQETQYF	TGTGCCAGCAGTCGGAGGGGCATCCAAGAGACCCAGTACTTC
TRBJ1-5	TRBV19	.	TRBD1	CASSPATGHNQPQHF	TGTGCCAGTAGTCCCGCGACAGGGCACAATCAGCCCCAGCATTTT
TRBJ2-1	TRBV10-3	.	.	CATSEGGSYNEQFF	TGTGCCACCTCGGAGGGGGGTTCCTACAATGAGCAGTTCTTC
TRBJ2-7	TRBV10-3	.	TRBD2	CAITEGGPGGIHEQYF	TGTGCCATCACCGAGGGAGGACCCGGGGGGATCCACGAGCAGTACTTC
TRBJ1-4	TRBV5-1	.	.	CASAGGSEKLFF	TGCGCCAGTGCCGGAGGGTCTGAAAAACTGTTTTTT
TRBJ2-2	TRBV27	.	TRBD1	CASRRGGRDGELFF	TGTGCCAGCAGAAGAGGGGGCCGAGACGGGGAGCTGTTTTTT
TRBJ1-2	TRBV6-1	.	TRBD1	CASSDGGQVDDGYTF	TGTGCCAGCAGTGACGGGGGACAGGTGGACGATGGCTACACCTTC
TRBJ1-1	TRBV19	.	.	CASSIPGTITNTEAFF	TGTGCCAGTAGTATCCCGGGGACAATTACGAACACTGAAGCTTTCTTT
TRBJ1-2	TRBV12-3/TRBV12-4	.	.	CASSPGYVDGYTF	TGTGCCAGCAGTCCGGGGTACGTTGATGGCTACACCTTC